Shown below are 19 T cell receptor beta chains from a single sample sequenced in a study of shared clonotypes between healthy human individuals. Assay used: immunoSEQ multiplex PCR; TCRdb lists only in-frame clones, some missing. Among under 1,900,000 clones listed, roughly 98.5% were seen once. The sequenced sample was naive CD4+ T cells sorted from blood. Indicated subset: CD45RA+ positively selected. These receptors were taken from a man aged 30-40 years in good health.

CDR3: CASSDPRGPETDTQYF. CDR3 DNA sequence: TGTGCCAGCAGTGACCCCAGGGGGCCCGAGACAGATACGCAGTATTTT. V usage is TRBV25-1 and J usage is TRBJ2-3, with 8 bases matching TRBD1. Germline CDR1 reads MGHDK; CDR2 reads SYGVNS. This CDR3 is built from 16 residues. V lost 3 bases and J lost 3; bases outside the gene matches: 8. Full variable domain (rest looked up from reference TRBV25-1 and TRBJ2-3): EADIYQTPRYLVIGTGKKITLECSQTMGHDKMYWYQQDPGMELHLIHYSYGVNSTEKGDLSSESTVSRIRTEHFPLTLESARPSHTSQYLCASSDPRGPETDTQYFGPGTRLTVL.

The rearrangement uses TRBV19 and TRBJ2-4; weak D call: TRBD1 (5 bases). The germline CDR1 and CDR2 sequences are LNHDA and SQIVND (reference sequence). V was trimmed by 6 bases and J by 3 bases, leaving 15 bases between them. This CDR3 has 15 residues. CDR3 region: CASSGPGPGKNIQYF. The CDR3 nucleotides are TGTGCCAGTAGCGGCCCAGGGCCTGGCAAAAACATTCAGTACTTC.

The genes are TRBV7-9 and TRBJ2-6, with D uncertain. The V gene's germline CDR1 is SEHNR and CDR2 FQNEAQ (reference sequence). With 1 base removed from V and 1 base from J, the gap between germline ends came to 5 bases. The CDR3 is 15 residues long. The CDR3, as DNA: TGTGCCAGCAGCTTAGGGCGTTCTGGGGCCAACGTCCTGACTTTC. Translation gives CASSLGRSGANVLTF.

CDR3 amino acids: CASSYFGLADTDTQYF. The CDR3 DNA is TGTGCCAGCAGTTACTTCGGACTAGCGGATACAGATACGCAGTATTTT. The rearrangement joins TRBV6-5 to TRBJ2-3; TRBD2 matches at 10 bases. The V and J ends lost 1 base and 3 bases, in that order; junction bases with no gene match: 4. From germline, CDR1 is MNHEY and CDR2 SVGAGI. This CDR3 is 16 amino acids long.

About this clone: Additional DNA sequences in this sample encode the identical CDR3. This sequence joins TRBV5-1 and TRBJ2-7; tentatively, D is TRBD1 (6 bases). The CDR3 runs to 13 residues. The V and J ends lost 0 bases and 6 bases respectively, with 10 bases between them. Per germline, CDR1 SGHRS and CDR2 YFSETQ. The CDR3 loop is CASSLGGGGEQYF. In DNA form, the CDR3 reads TGCGCCAGCAGCTTGGGAGGGGGTGGCGAGCAGTACTTC.

Regarding this clone: Other DNA sequences in the sample encode the same CDR3. The chain has TRBV5-1 and TRBJ1-5, with D hard to call. Germline V gene sequence: CDR1 SGHRS, CDR2 YFSETQ. The CDR3 has 13 amino acids. V was shortened by 0 bases and J by 5 bases, with 6 bases between the two germline ends. The CDR3 region has the DNA TGCGCCAGCAGCTTGGACCGGGATCAGCCCCAGCATTTT. This gives the protein CASSLDRDQPQHF.

The genes are TRBV19 and TRBJ2-2, with D perhaps matching TRBD2 (5 bases). The germline CDR1 and CDR2 sequences are LNHDA and SQIVND (reference sequence). The CDR3 consists of 14 residues. V dropped 2 bases and J dropped 7 bases, with 11 bases sitting between them. This CDR3 is CASSIMGAGGELFF. CDR3 coding DNA: TGTGCCAGTAGTATAATGGGAGCCGGCGGGGAGCTGTTTTTT. Complete variable domain (other parts from reference TRBV19 and TRBJ2-2): DGGITQSPKYLFRKEGQNVTLSCEQNLNHDAMYWYRQDPGQGLRLIYYSQIVNDFQKGDIAEGYSVSREKKESFPLTVTSAQKNPTAFYLCASSIMGAGGELFFGEGSRLTVL.

CDR3 nucleotide sequence: TGTGCCAGCAGTGACACCCGTGGTAGCGGGAGAAACGAGCAGTACTTC. Protein product: CASSDTRGSGRNEQYF. This sequence joins TRBV25-1 and TRBJ2-7; the match to TRBD2 covers 9 bases. The V gene end was trimmed by 3 bases and the J gene end by 5 bases; junction bases not matched to a gene: 11. In germline, CDR1 is MGHDK, CDR2 SYGVNS. The length of the CDR3 is 16 residues.

This chain links TRBV19 with TRBJ2-7; D uncertain. The CDR3 runs to 14 residues. Looked up from germline, CDR1 is LNHDA and CDR2 is SQIVND (reference sequence). V was cut by 2 bases and J by 0 bases, with 8 bases left in between. CDR3 in DNA: TGTGCCAGTAGTATAACACTGAGCTCCTACGAGCAGTACTTC. Its translation is CASSITLSSYEQYF.

This chain connects TRBV2 to TRBJ2-2; D not certain. The V and J ends lost 7 bases and 1 base respectively, with 19 bases between them. CDR3 length equals 17 residues. Per the germline V gene, CDR1 is SNHLY and CDR2 is FYNNEI. CDR3 protein: CASTRRRPGLNTGELFF. CDR3 DNA sequence: TGTGCCAGCACCAGACGTCGCCCAGGCTTGAACACCGGGGAGCTGTTTTTT.

As DNA, the CDR3 is TGCGCCAGCAGCCTTGGGACTTTCAATGAGCAGTTCTTC. Protein sequence: CASSLGTFNEQFF. The chain uses TRBV4-3 and TRBJ2-1, with TRBD2 as a possible D gene (6 bases). Germline V gene data show CDR1 as LGHNA and CDR2 as YSLEER. This CDR3 has 13 amino acids. V lost 4 bases to trimming and J lost 6 bases, with 10 bases between them.

The V gene is TRBV6-5, the J gene TRBJ2-7, with 7 bases matching TRBD1. Losses at the gene ends were 6 bases for V and 2 bases for J; bases not matched to a gene: 7. CDR1 and CDR2 from the germline V gene are MNHEY and SVGAGI. CDR3 length: 14 amino acids. CDR3 amino acids: CASRTTGSTYEQYF. Here the CDR3 DNA reads TGTGCCAGCAGAACGACAGGGAGCACCTACGAGCAGTACTTC.

This sequence joins TRBV2 and TRBJ1-5, with TRBD1 as a possible D gene (6 bases). The CDR3 is 15 amino acids. Trimming left V 6 bases short and J 0 bases short, with 12 bases between. The germline V gene encodes CDR1 SNHLY and CDR2 FYNNEI. The DNA of the CDR3 is TGTGCCAGCAGAAGGACAGATAATAGCAATCAGCCCCAGCATTTT. Protein: CASRRTDNSNQPQHF.

This sequence joins TRBV5-1 and TRBJ2-5, with a weak D call TRBD1 (5 bases). V was cut by 0 bases and J by 1 base, with 13 bases left in between. The CDR3 runs 16 residues. CDR1 is SGHRS, CDR2 YFSETQ, per germline. The CDR3 bases are TGCGCCAGCAGCTTGGGGACAACCCTTTCCCAAGAGACCCAGTACTTC. Its protein is CASSLGTTLSQETQYF.

This chain connects TRBV13 to TRBJ2-3; 10 bases map to TRBD2. The CDR3 sequence is 19 residues long. Trimming at V came to 0 bases and at J to 3 bases, leaving 12 bases not matched to a gene. CDR1 is PRHDT, CDR2 FYEKMQ, per germline (reference sequence). CDR3 in amino acids: CASSLGRLAGLSRTDTQYF. DNA for the CDR3: TGTGCCAGCAGCTTAGGGAGACTAGCGGGCCTATCAAGAACAGATACGCAGTATTTT.

This chain joins TRBV15 and TRBJ2-2; D is unclear. The germline gives CDR1 LNHNV, CDR2 YYDKDF (reference sequence). The CDR3 is made up of 14 amino acids. With 1 base removed from V and 0 bases from J, the gap between germline ends came to 3 bases. The CDR3 loop reads CATSRGANTGELFF. CDR3 DNA: TGTGCCACCAGCAGAGGCGCGAACACCGGGGAGCTGTTTTTT.

The V call is TRBV5-1, the J call TRBJ1-4; tentative D call: TRBD1 (5 bases). Trimming shortened V by 4 bases and J by 3 bases, and 19 bases separated the two germline ends. From germline, CDR1 is SGHRS and CDR2 YFSETQ. The CDR3 consists of 17 residues. This CDR3 is CASSPDMVRRSNEKLFF. CDR3 DNA: TGCGCCAGCAGCCCGGACATGGTTCGCAGGTCTAATGAAAAACTGTTTTTT.

The chain joins TRBV6-1 to TRBJ1-1; 7 nucleotides agree with TRBD1. The V gene end was trimmed by 7 bases and the J gene end by 1 base; junction bases not matched to a gene: 6. Germline assignment: CDR1 MNHNS and CDR2 SASEGT. This CDR3 is built from 14 residues. The CDR3 DNA is TGTGCCAGCACCAAGGACAGGTGGAACACTGAAGCTTTCTTT. Its protein is CASTKDRWNTEAFF.

In this sample, this clone turned up once. The chain is built from TRBV29-1 and TRBJ1-2, with D possibly matching TRBD1 (5 bases). The CDR3 totals 14 residues. In germline, CDR1 is SQVTM, CDR2 ANQGSEA. Deletions cut 0 bases from V and 4 bases from J, with 12 bases between. As DNA, the CDR3 is TGCAGCGTTGAAGACAGGGTTAACCTCTATGGCTACACCTTC. This encodes CSVEDRVNLYGYTF.